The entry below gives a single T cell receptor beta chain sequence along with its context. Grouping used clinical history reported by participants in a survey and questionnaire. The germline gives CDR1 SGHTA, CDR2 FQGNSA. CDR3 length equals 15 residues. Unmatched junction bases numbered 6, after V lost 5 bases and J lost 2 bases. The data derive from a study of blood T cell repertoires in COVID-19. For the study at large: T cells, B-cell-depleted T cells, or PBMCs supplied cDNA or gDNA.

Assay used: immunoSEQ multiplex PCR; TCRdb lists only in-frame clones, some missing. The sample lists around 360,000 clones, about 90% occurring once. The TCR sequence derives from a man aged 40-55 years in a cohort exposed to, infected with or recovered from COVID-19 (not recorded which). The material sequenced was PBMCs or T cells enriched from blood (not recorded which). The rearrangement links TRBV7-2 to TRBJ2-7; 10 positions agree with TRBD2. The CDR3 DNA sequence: TGTGCCAGCAGCCTACTAGCGGGACAGGCCTACGAGCAGTACTTC. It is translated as CASSLLAGQAYEQYF.